The 13 T cell receptor beta chains below all came from one sample that was sequenced in a study of T cell repertoires in cytomegalovirus infection. Which antigens these TCRs recognize remains unknown. TCRdb analysed the reads with MiXCR anew, one entry per CDR3 protein. The sample carries roughly 800,000 distinct CDR3 sequences, roughly 28% recorded once. Sequencing used cultured CD8+ T cells from PBMCs, obtained from culture after CMV antigen stimulation. Receptors originate from a human donor in good health (CMV status not recorded). Some clones in this sample may be carry-over from other donors' samples.

This clonotype has only a few counts. The chain has TRBV12-3 or TRBV12-4 and TRBJ1-6; no reliable D call. Trimming stripped 5 bases from V and 0 bases from J, with 14 bases between. CDR3 length: 17 residues. CDR3 sequence: CASSLSSRYSYNSPLHF. The CDR3, as DNA: TGTGCCAGCAGTCTGTCAAGCAGATACTCCTATAATTCACCCCTCCACTTT.

The chain joins TRBV6-5 to TRBJ1-2; a weak D match, TRBD1 (5 bases). Germline-derived CDR1 and CDR2 are MNHEY and SVGAGI. This CDR3 spans 15 amino acids. The V end was cut by 1 base, the J end by 8 bases, with 17 bases between. The CDR3 DNA follows: TGTGCCAGCAGTTACTACCTCGGTCAGGGTGGCGGCTACACCTTC. Its protein product is CASSYYLGQGGGYTF.

The V call is TRBV2, the J call TRBJ2-5; TRBD1 matches at 7 bases. In germline, CDR1 is SNHLY, CDR2 FYNNEI. This CDR3 has 13 residues. With V trimmed by 6 bases and J by 4 bases, 5 bases remained unmatched. CDR3 sequence: CASRYRGLETQYF. CDR3 nucleotide sequence: TGTGCCAGCAGGTACAGGGGTTTAGAGACCCAGTACTTC.

The rearrangement uses TRBV5-4 and TRBJ1-3; D not certain. With 5 bases removed from V and 4 bases from J, the gap between germline ends came to 13 bases. The CDR3 sequence is 14 residues long. Per the germline V gene, CDR1 is SGHNT and CDR2 is YYREEE (reference sequence). CDR3 nucleotides: TGTGCCAGCAGGGATGTGGGGAAAGGAAACACCATATATTTT. It specifies CASRDVGKGNTIYF.

The rearrangement links TRBV24-1 to TRBJ1-2; 7 bases are a match to TRBD1. CDR3 length: 15 amino acids. Germline V gene data show CDR1 as KGHDR and CDR2 as SFDVKD. The V segment lost 2 bases and the J segment 5 bases; nucleotides outside the gene matches: 7. CDR3 residues: CATSDSMTGRYGYTF. CDR3 DNA: TGTGCCACCAGTGATTCAATGACAGGGAGGTATGGCTACACCTTC.

This clonotype has only a few counts. The chain is built from TRBV7-9 and TRBJ2-7; TRBD1 might be the D (5 bases). The V gene lost 5 bases and the J gene lost 1 base, with 9 bases spanning the gap. The CDR3 runs to 13 residues. Germline CDR1 reads SEHNR; CDR2 reads FQNEAQ (reference sequence). CDR3 loop: CASSPKGSYEQYF. CDR3 nucleotides: TGTGCCAGCAGCCCAAAGGGGTCCTACGAGCAGTACTTC.

The genes are TRBV29-1 and TRBJ2-5, with unresolved D. Germline loops: CDR1 SQVTM, CDR2 ANQGSEA. Trimming cost V 7 bases and J 4 bases, with 16 bases left between them. The CDR3 runs 13 residues. The CDR3 protein is CSASTWARETQYF. For the CDR3, the DNA is TGCAGCGCCTCGACTTGGGCGAGAGAGACCCAGTACTTC.

The V gene is TRBV27, the J gene TRBJ1-1; tentatively, D is TRBD1 (5 bases). In germline, CDR1 is MNHEY, CDR2 SMNVEV (reference sequence). V lost 2 bases to trimming and J lost 1 base, with 11 bases between them. The CDR3 sequence is 15 residues long. The CDR3 region is CASSLDPGGNTEAFF. The CDR3 coding sequence is TGTGCCAGCAGTTTAGATCCGGGGGGGAACACTGAAGCTTTCTTT.

This clonotype appeared a few times. An end of the junction differs from the germline gene, which may be a read error. The chain combines TRBV7-6 with TRBJ2-1; D may be TRBD2 (5 bases). Germline values: CDR1 SGHVS, CDR2 FNYEAQ. CDR3 length equals 17 residues. The CDR3 DNA is TGTGCTAGCAGCCTAAATCACGGGGAGCCCAAGTACAATGAGCAGTTCTTC. Translation: CASSLNHGEPKYNEQFF.

The V and J genes are TRBV6-5 and TRBJ1-4; possibly TRBD1 for D (5 bases). Germline V gene data show CDR1 as MNHEY and CDR2 as SVGAGI. Trimming removed 6 bases at V and 7 bases at J, with 27 bases between. This CDR3 is built from 18 residues. CDR3 residues: CASRRGMHKWASSEKLFF. The DNA for the CDR3 is TGTGCCAGCAGAAGGGGAATGCACAAGTGGGCTTCAAGTGAAAAACTGTTTTTT.

V is TRBV19 and J is TRBJ2-2, with D perhaps matching TRBD1 (6 bases). Germline loops: CDR1 LNHDA, CDR2 SQIVND (reference sequence). V lost 4 bases, J lost 3 bases, and 12 bases lay in between. The length of the CDR3 is 15 residues. The CDR3 DNA sequence: TGTGCCAGTAGTAACCCGGCAGGGGACACCGGGGAGCTGTTTTTT. Translated: CASSNPAGDTGELFF.

This clonotype was found a few times. This rearrangement joins TRBV12-3 or TRBV12-4 to TRBJ2-3, with unresolved D. CDR3 length: 15 amino acids. V was cut by 4 bases and J by 0 bases, with 11 bases left in between. Here the CDR3 reads CASSSTRTSTDTQYF. CDR3 DNA: TGTGCCAGCAGTTCGACAAGAACTAGCACAGATACGCAGTATTTT.

The sample holds a few counts of this clonotype. The chain links TRBV12-3 or TRBV12-4 to TRBJ1-5; unclear D gene. The CDR3 covers 13 residues. V was shortened by 1 base and J by 5 bases, with 6 bases between the two germline ends. The DNA for the CDR3 is TGTGCCAGCAGTTTAGTCGGGCATCAGCCCCAGCATTTT. Protein product: CASSLVGHQPQHF.